The table lists the clone carrying this T cell receptor (beta chain) with many counts. Its antigen is as yet unknown. Diagnosis was based on clinical symptoms, serum thyroxine, TRAb, thyroid ultrasound and orbital computed tomography. From fresh peripheral blood, roughly 9.3 ml in volume, the PBMCs were obtained. RNA transcripts yielded amplified TCR beta CDR3 regions. Second-round multiplex PCR followed a first-round RT-PCR using HTBI primers. TCRdb redid the calling of the multiplex PCR reads with MiXCR, one entry per CDR3 protein. The sample lists roughly 300,000 distinct CDR3 sequences; about a sixth were seen once. Germline V gives CDR1 KGHSH, CDR2 LQKENI. Trimming shortened V by 5 bases and J by 4 bases, and 11 bases separated the two germline ends. The CDR3 spans 13 residues. This record comes from a study of Graves' ophthalmopathy and Graves' hyperthyroidism. Whole-study results and caveats: In predicting ophthalmopathy progression, the model reached 70% to 71% sensitivity and roughly 74% specificity. Among thyroid clonotypes expanded above 0.001 frequency, most also appeared in blood.

The source of this sequence is an adult man with Graves' ophthalmopathy. Sample: peripheral blood. The chain couples TRBV18 to TRBJ1-1; maybe TRBD1 (5 bases). CDR3 amino acids: CASSKQVTTEAFF. CDR3 in DNA: TGTGCCAGCTCAAAACAGGTCACCACTGAAGCTTTCTTT. The full variable domain, with the rest looked up from reference TRBV18 and TRBJ1-1, is NAGVMQNPRHLVRRRGQEARLRCSPMKGHSHVYWYRQLPEEGLKFMVYLQKENIIDESGMPKERFSAEFPKEGPSILRIQQVVRGDSAAYFCASSKQVTTEAFFGQGTRLTVV.